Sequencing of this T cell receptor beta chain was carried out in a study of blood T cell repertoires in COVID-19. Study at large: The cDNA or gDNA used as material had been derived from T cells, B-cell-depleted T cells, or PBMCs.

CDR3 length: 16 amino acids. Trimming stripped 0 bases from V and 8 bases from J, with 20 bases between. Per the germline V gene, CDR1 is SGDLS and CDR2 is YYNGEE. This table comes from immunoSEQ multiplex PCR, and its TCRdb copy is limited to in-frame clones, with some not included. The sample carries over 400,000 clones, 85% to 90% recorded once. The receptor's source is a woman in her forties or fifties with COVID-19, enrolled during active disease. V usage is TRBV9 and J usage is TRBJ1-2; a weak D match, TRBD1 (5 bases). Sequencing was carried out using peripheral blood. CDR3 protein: CASSVGFSISSGGYTF. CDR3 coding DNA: TGTGCCAGCAGCGTAGGTTTCTCAATTTCGTCAGGGGGCTACACCTTC.